This TCR beta chain appears in the sequencing data of a study of pediatric ulcerative colitis. Study results and limitations: A couple of rectal clonotypes were found only in ulcerative colitis patients, all of them.

Sequencing used immunoSEQ multiplex PCR; TCRdb keeps in-frame clones, though not all of them. The sample consists of tens of thousands of clones, about 87% of them appearing once. CDR1 and CDR2 from the germline V gene are LGHNA and YSLEER. Trimming pared 0 bases from V and 0 bases from J, leaving 12 bases between. The CDR3 sequence is 16 residues long. A note on this clone: Its target is not known.

The sequenced material came from blood. This sequence joins TRBV4-3 and TRBJ2-7; unclear D gene. The TCR was taken from a boy younger than 18 who was a control in a study of pediatric ulcerative colitis. The CDR3 DNA reads as TGCGCCAGCAGCCAAGATAAGGTTGAGAGCTCCTACGAGCAGTACTTC. Translated: CASSQDKVESSYEQYF.